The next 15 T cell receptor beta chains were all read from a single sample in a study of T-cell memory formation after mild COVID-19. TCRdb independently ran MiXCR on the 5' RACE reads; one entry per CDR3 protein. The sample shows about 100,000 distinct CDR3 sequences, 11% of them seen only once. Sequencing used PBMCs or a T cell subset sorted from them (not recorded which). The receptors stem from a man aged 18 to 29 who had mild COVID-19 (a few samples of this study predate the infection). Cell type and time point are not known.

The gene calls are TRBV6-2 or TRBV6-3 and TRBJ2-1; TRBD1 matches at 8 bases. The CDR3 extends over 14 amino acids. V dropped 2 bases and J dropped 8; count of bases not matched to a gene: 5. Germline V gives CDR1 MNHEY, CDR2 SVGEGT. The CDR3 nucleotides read TGTGCCAGCAGTTACGGGACAGGAGTGGATGAGCAGTTCTTC. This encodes CASSYGTGVDEQFF.

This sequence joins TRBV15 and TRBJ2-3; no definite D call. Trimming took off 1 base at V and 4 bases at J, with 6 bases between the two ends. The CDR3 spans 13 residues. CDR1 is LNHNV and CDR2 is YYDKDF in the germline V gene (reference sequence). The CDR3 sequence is CATSRGGSDTQYF. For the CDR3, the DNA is TGTGCCACCAGCAGAGGTGGGTCAGATACGCAGTATTTT.

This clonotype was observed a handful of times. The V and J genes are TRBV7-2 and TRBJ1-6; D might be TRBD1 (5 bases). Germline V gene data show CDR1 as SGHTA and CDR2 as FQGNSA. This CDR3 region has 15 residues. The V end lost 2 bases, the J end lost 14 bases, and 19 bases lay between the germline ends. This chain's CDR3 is CASSLTPEAGGALHF. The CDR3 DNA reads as TGTGCCAGCAGCTTAACCCCCGAGGCCGGAGGGGCCCTCCACTTT.

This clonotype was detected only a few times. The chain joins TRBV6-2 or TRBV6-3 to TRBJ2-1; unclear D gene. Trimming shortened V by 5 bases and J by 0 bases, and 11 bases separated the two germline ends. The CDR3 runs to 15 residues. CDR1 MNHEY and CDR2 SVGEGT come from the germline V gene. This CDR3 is CASSTLRSSYNEQFF. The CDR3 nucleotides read TGTGCCAGCAGTACCCTACGAAGCTCCTACAATGAGCAGTTCTTC.

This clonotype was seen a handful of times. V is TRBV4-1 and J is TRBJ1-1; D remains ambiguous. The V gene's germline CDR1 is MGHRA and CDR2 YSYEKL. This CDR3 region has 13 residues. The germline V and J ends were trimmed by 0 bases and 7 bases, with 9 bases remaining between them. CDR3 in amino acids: CASSQESRGEAFF. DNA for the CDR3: TGCGCCAGCAGCCAAGAGAGTCGGGGTGAAGCTTTCTTT.

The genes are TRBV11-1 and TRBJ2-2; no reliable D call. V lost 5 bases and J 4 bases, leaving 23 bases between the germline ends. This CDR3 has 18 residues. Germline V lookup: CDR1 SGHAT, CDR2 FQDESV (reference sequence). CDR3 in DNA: TGTGCCAGCAGCAACTCCCCGAGACGACATGCAACCACCGGGGAGCTGTTTTTT. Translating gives CASSNSPRRHATTGELFF.

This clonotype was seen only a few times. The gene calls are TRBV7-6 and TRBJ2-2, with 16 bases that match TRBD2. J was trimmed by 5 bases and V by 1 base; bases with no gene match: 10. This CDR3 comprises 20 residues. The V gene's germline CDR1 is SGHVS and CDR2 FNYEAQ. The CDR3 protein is CASSLVEGLAGGPWTGELFF. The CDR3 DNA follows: TGTGCCAGCAGCTTAGTCGAGGGACTAGCGGGGGGGCCTTGGACCGGGGAGCTGTTTTTT.

The CDR3 region is CASSDRTANYGYTF. The CDR3 coding sequence is TGTGCCAGCAGTGATAGGACGGCTAACTATGGCTACACCTTC. The chain employs TRBV6-1 and TRBJ1-2; no reliable D call. This CDR3 contains 14 residues. Germline V gene sequence: CDR1 MNHNS, CDR2 SASEGT. Trimming removed 3 bases from V and 0 bases from J, with 8 bases in between.

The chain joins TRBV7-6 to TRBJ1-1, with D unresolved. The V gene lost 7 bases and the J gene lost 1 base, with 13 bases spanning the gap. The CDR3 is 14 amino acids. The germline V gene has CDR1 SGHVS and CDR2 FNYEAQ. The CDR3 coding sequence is TGTGCCAGCACCCTCCGTCCTCAGAACACTGAAGCTTTCTTT. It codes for CASTLRPQNTEAFF.

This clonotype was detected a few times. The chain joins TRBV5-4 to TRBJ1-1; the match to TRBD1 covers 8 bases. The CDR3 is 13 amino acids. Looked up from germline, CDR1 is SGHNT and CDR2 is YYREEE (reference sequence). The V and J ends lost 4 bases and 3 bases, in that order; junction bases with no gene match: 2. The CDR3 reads CASSIQGDTEAFF. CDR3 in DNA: TGTGCCAGCAGCATACAGGGGGACACTGAAGCTTTCTTT.

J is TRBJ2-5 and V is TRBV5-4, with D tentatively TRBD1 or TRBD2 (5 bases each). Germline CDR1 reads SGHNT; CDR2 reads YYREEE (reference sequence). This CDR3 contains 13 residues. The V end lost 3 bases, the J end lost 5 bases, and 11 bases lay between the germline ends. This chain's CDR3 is CASSWAGTETQYF. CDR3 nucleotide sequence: TGTGCCAGCAGCTGGGCAGGGACGGAGACCCAGTACTTC.

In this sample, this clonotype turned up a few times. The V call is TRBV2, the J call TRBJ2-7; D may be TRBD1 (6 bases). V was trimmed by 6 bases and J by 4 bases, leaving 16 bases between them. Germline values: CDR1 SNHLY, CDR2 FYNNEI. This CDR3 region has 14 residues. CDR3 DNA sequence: TGTGCCAGCAGCGCCTGGACAGTCCGTTACGAGCAGTACGTC. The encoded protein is CASSAWTVRYEQYV.

The CDR3 DNA sequence: TGCGCCAGCAGCTTGGACCCGGCGGGGCAAGAGACCCAGTACTTC. Protein product: CASSLDPAGQETQYF. The gene calls are TRBV5-1 and TRBJ2-5, with a tentative D call TRBD2 (6 bases). The CDR3 is 15 residues long. V was trimmed by 0 bases and J by 2 bases, leaving 11 bases between them. Germline CDR1 and CDR2: SGHRS and YFSETQ.

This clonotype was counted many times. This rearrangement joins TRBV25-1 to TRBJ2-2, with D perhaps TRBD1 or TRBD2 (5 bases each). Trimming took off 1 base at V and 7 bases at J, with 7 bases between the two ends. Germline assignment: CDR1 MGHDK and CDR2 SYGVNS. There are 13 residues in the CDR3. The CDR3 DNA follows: TGTGCCAGCAGTGAATCTGGGGGCGGGGAGCTGTTTTTT. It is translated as CASSESGGGELFF. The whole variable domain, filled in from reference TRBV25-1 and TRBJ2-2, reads EADIYQTPRYLVIGTGKKITLECSQTMGHDKMYWYQQDPGMELHLIHYSYGVNSTEKGDLSSESTVSRIRTEHFPLTLESARPSHTSQYLCASSESGGGELFFGEGSRLTVL.

The CDR3 DNA reads as TGTGCCAGCAGCCAAGAGGCGGCGGGGGCTACAGATACGCAGTATTTT. Its protein product is CASSQEAAGATDTQYF. V is TRBV3-1 and J is TRBJ2-3; maybe TRBD2 (7 bases). V dropped 0 bases and J dropped 3 bases, with 13 bases sitting between them. The CDR3 consists of 16 residues. From germline, CDR1 is LGHDT and CDR2 YNNKEL (reference sequence).